These 14 T cell receptor beta chains were sequenced from one sample in a study of T-cell reconstitution after alpha-beta-depleted transplantation in children. Unique molecular identifiers tagged the TCRbeta library. TCRdb used MiXCR to reprocess the PCR reads, holding one entry per CDR3 protein. This table holds roughly 500,000 distinct CDR3 sequences, under 15% found once. The source was PBMCs from the stem cell graft donor, collected from the stem cell graft. All receptors come from a human donor who donated a stem cell graft to a child with combined immunodeficiency.

There are a few counts of this clonotype. This chain joins TRBV24-1 and TRBJ2-7; possibly TRBD1 for D (6 bases). Trimming shortened V by 5 bases and J by 1 base, and 14 bases separated the two germline ends. This CDR3 region has 15 residues. The V gene's germline CDR1 is KGHDR and CDR2 SFDVKD. The CDR3 region is CATSVGGEGSYEQYF. The CDR3 DNA reads TGTGCCACCAGTGTTGGGGGCGAAGGGTCCTACGAGCAGTACTTC.

At least ten counts were recorded for this clonotype. V and J are TRBV12-3 or TRBV12-4 and TRBJ1-4; no clear D. The CDR3 length is 14 residues. V was shortened by 6 bases and J by 7 bases, with 15 bases between the two germline ends. The CDR3 loop is CASSPTGIREKLFF. CDR3 coding DNA: TGTGCCAGCAGCCCGACGGGGATTCGTGAAAAACTGTTTTTT.

V gene TRBV25-1 combines with J gene TRBJ2-1; 7 bases match TRBD2. CDR1 and CDR2 (germline): MGHDK, SYGVNS. The V gene end was trimmed by 6 bases and the J gene end by 6 bases; junction bases not matched to a gene: 11. The CDR3 extends over 15 amino acids. The CDR3 region has the DNA TGTGCCAGCAGCTCAGGGAGGGATGGAGTCAATGAGCAGTTCTTC. Translation: CASSSGRDGVNEQFF.

The chain combines TRBV5-1 with TRBJ2-7; 11 bases fit TRBD2. This CDR3 spans 16 amino acids. CDR1 and CDR2 (germline): SGHRS, YFSETQ. J gave up 3 bases and V 0 bases, and 5 bases lay outside the gene matches. As DNA, the CDR3 is TGCGCCAGCAGCTTGGCAGGGGGACTAGCGGTCTACGAGCAGTACTTC. It codes for CASSLAGGLAVYEQYF.

In this sample, this clonotype turned up a few times. This sequence joins TRBV3-1 and TRBJ2-3, with 8 bases that match TRBD1. Unmatched junction bases numbered 6, after V lost 1 base and J lost 6 bases. The germline CDR1 and CDR2 sequences are LGHDT and YNNKEL (reference sequence). This CDR3 spans 15 amino acids. This chain's CDR3 is CASSQVQGATDTQYF. The CDR3 nucleotides read TGTGCCAGCAGCCAAGTCCAGGGGGCGACGGATACGCAGTATTTT.

This clonotype was recorded a few times. The rearrangement uses TRBV24-1 and TRBJ2-1, with D perhaps TRBD1 (6 bases). The CDR3 extends over 15 amino acids. CDR1 and CDR2 from the germline V gene are KGHDR and SFDVKD. Trimming removed 1 base from V and 6 bases from J, with 12 bases in between. CDR3 bases: TGTGCCACCAGTGATTTAAAAACAGGGCTCAATGAGCAGTTCTTC. Translated: CATSDLKTGLNEQFF.

A remark on this clonotype: This clone may be a read error of a much larger clone one base away. The CDR3 carries no conserved terminal phenylalanine or tryptophan, so it likely arises from a read error. CDR3 loop: CASNRQGYGYTV. The CDR3 DNA follows: TGTGCCAGCAACAGACAGGGGTATGGCTACACCGTC. V usage is TRBV5-6 and J usage is TRBJ1-2; 8 bases align to TRBD1. After removal of 6 bases from V and 5 bases from J, the junction contained 3 bases not matched to a gene. The CDR3 is 12 amino acids. Germline lookup yields CDR1 SGHDT and CDR2 YYEEEE.

In this sample, this clonotype turned up many times. The chain couples TRBV20-1 to TRBJ2-7, with 14 bases fitting TRBD2. There are 18 residues in the CDR3. Germline trimming cut 6 bases from V and 2 bases from J; bases unmatched to any gene: 15. Germline values: CDR1 DFQATT, CDR2 SNEGSKA (reference sequence). The CDR3 DNA is TGCAGTGCAGGGAGATCCGGGACTAGCGGGAGTCGGGCCTACGAGCAGTACTTC. Protein sequence: CSAGRSGTSGSRAYEQYF.

This clonotype was observed at least ten times. The chain couples TRBV10-3 to TRBJ2-5; D may be TRBD2 (7 bases). V shed 0 bases and J shed 3 bases, with 14 bases lying between them. CDR1 and CDR2 (germline): ENHRY, SYGVKD. The CDR3 is 16 residues long. The CDR3 loop is CAISESTGGVEETQYF. The CDR3 coding sequence is TGTGCCATCAGTGAGTCGACGGGGGGCGTGGAAGAGACCCAGTACTTC.

Ten or more counts support this clonotype. This chain links TRBV20-1 with TRBJ2-1; 7 bases align to TRBD2. This CDR3 contains 12 residues. Losses at the gene ends were 1 base for V and 12 bases for J; bases not matched to a gene: 6. Germline V gene data show CDR1 as DFQATT and CDR2 as SNEGSKA (reference sequence). As DNA, the CDR3 is TGCAGTGCTAGAGCGGCGGGGGACTGGCAGTTCTTC. Translation: CSARAAGDWQFF.

This clonotype was seen a handful of times. The genes are TRBV27 and TRBJ2-5; TRBD1 aligns across 7 bases. The CDR3 contains 15 residues. Trimming at V came to 6 bases and at J to 5 bases, leaving 12 bases not matched to a gene. Per germline, CDR1 MNHEY and CDR2 SMNVEV (reference sequence). This CDR3 reads CASSFSVDRVETQYF. In DNA form, the CDR3 reads TGTGCCAGCAGCTTCTCTGTAGACAGGGTGGAGACCCAGTACTTC.

The chain recombines TRBV6-5 with TRBJ2-7; TRBD2 matches at 10 bases. There are 16 residues in the CDR3. Germline-derived CDR1 and CDR2 are MNHEY and SVGAGI. The V segment lost 2 bases and the J segment 3 bases; nucleotides outside the gene matches: 7. The CDR3 DNA sequence: TGTGCCAGCAGTTACAACCCACTAGCGGGGTTCTACGAGCAGTACTTC. The encoded protein is CASSYNPLAGFYEQYF.

There are a few counts of this clonotype. This sequence joins TRBV25-1 and TRBJ2-7; 11 bases fit TRBD1. The germline CDR1 and CDR2 sequences are MGHDK and SYGVNS. The junction had 3 bases not matched to a gene; V was cut back by 2 bases and J by 3 bases. The CDR3 covers 15 residues. CDR3: CASSETGTGGYEQYF. CDR3 DNA sequence: TGTGCCAGCAGTGAAACCGGGACAGGGGGCTACGAGCAGTACTTC.

The chain employs TRBV20-1 and TRBJ2-7, with TRBD2 matching 12 bases. Per the germline V gene, CDR1 is DFQATT and CDR2 is SNEGSKA (reference sequence). This CDR3 has 14 amino acids. Germline trimming cut 5 bases from V and 2 bases from J; bases unmatched to any gene: 4. CDR3 in DNA: TGCAGTGCTTGCCGGACTAGCGGGGCCTACGAGCAGTACTTC. Protein product: CSACRTSGAYEQYF.